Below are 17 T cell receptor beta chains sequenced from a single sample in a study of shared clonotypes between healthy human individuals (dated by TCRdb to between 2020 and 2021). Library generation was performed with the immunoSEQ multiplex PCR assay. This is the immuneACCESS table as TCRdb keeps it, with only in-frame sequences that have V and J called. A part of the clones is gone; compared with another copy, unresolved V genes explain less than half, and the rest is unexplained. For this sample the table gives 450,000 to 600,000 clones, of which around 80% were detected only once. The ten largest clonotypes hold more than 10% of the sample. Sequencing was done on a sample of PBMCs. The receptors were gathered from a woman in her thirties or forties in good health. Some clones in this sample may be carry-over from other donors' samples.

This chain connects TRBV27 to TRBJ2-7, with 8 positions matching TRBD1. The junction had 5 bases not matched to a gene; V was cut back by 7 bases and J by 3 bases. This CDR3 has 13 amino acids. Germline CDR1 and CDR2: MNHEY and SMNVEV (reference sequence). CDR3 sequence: CASTFGQGYEQYF. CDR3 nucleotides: TGTGCCAGCACCTTCGGACAGGGCTACGAGCAGTACTTC.

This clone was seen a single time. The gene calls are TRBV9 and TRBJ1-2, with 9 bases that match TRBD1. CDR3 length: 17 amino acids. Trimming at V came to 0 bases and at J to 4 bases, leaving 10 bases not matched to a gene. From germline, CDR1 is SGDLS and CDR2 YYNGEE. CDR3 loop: CASSVGGWTGAGYGYTF. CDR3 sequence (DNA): TGTGCCAGCAGCGTAGGTGGGTGGACAGGGGCTGGCTATGGCTACACCTTC.

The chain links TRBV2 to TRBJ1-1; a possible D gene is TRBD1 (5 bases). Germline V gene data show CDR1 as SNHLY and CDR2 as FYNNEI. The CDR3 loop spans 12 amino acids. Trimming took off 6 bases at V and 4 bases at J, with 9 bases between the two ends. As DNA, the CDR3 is TGTGCCAGCAGGGGACCGAGCACTGAAGCTTTCTTT. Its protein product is CASRGPSTEAFF. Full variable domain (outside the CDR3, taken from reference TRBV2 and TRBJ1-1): EPEVTQTPSHQVTQMGQEVILRCVPISNHLYFYWYRQILGQKVEFLVSFYNNEISEKSEIFDDQFSVERPDGSNFTLKIRSTKLEDSAMYFCASRGPSTEAFFGQGTRLTVV.

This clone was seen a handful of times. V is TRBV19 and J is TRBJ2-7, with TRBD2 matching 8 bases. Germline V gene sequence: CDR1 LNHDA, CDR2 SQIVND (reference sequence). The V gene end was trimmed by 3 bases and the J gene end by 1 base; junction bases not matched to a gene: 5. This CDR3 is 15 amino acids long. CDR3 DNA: TGTGCCAGTAGTATCGGGGAGCGGGAGTCCTACGAGCAGTACTTC. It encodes CASSIGERESYEQYF.

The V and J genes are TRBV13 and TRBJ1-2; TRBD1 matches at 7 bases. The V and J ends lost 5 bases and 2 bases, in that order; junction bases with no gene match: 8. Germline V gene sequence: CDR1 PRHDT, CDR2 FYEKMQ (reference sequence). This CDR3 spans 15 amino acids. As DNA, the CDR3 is TGTGCCAGCAGCCCCCCCGGGACAGTGAACTATGGCTACACCTTC. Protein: CASSPPGTVNYGYTF.

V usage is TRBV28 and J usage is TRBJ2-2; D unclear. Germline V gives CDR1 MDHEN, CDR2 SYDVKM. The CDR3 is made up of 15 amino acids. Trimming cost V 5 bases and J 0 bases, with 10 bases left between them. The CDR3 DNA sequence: TGTGCCAGCAGTCAGACAAGACCGAACACCGGGGAGCTGTTTTTT. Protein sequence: CASSQTRPNTGELFF.

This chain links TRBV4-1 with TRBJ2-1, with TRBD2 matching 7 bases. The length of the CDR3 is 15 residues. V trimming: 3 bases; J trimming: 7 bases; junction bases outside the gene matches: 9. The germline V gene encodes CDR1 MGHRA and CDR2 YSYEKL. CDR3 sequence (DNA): TGCGCCAGCAGCCAGCAGCGGGGTAGGAAGAATGAGCAGTTCTTC. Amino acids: CASSQQRGRKNEQFF.

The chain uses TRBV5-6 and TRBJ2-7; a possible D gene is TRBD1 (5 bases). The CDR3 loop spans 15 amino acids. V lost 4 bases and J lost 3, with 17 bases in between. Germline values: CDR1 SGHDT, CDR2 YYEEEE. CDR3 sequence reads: CASSQQQVPFYEQYF. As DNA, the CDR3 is TGTGCCAGCAGCCAACAACAGGTGCCCTTCTACGAGCAGTACTTC. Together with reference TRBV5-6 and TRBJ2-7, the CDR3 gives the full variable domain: DAGVTQSPTHLIKTRGQQVTLRCSPKSGHDTVSWYQQALGQGPQFIFQYYEEEERQRGNFPDRFSGHQFPNYSSELNVNALLLGDSALYLCASSQQQVPFYEQYFGPGTRLTVT.

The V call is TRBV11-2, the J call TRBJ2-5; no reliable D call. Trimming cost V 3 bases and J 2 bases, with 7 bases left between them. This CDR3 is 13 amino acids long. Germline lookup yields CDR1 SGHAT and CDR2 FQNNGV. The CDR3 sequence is CASSFGRQETQYF. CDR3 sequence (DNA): TGTGCCAGCAGCTTCGGTAGACAAGAGACCCAGTACTTC.

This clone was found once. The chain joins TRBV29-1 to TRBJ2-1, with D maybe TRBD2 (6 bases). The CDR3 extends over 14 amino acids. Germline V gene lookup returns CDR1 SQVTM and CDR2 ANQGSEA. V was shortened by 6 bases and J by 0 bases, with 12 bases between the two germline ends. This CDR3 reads CSVLTRDSYNEQFF. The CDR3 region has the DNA TGCAGCGTACTGACTAGAGACTCCTACAATGAGCAGTTCTTC.

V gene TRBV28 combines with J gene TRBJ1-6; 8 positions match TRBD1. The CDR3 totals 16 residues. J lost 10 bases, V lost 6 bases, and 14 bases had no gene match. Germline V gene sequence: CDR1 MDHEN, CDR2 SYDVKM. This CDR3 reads CASRFPGQGVGSPLHF. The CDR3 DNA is TGTGCCAGCAGATTTCCAGGACAGGGAGTTGGATCACCCCTCCACTTT.

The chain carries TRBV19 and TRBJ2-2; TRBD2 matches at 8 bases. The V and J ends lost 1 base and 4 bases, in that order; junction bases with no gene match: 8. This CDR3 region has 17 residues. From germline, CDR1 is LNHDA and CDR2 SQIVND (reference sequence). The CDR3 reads CASSIVPRLASTGELFF. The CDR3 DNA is TGTGCCAGTAGTATAGTTCCCCGACTAGCGAGCACCGGGGAGCTGTTTTTT.

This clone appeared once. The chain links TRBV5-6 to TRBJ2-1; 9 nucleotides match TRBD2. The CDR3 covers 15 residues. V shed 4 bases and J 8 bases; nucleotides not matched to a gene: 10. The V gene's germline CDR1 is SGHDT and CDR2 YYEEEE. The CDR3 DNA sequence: TGTGCCAGCAGCGGACTTAGCGGGAGTAACGATGAGCAGTTCTTC. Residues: CASSGLSGSNDEQFF.

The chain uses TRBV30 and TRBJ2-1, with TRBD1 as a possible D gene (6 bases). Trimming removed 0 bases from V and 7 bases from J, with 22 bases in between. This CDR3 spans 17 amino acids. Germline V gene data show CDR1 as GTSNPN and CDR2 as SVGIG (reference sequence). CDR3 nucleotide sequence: TGTGCCTGGAGTGTATGGGGGCTTAGGACAGTCAGAAATGAGCAGTTCTTC. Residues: CAWSVWGLRTVRNEQFF. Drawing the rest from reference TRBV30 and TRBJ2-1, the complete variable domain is SQTIHQWPATLVQPVGSPLSLECTVEGTSNPNLYWYRQAAGRGLQLLFYSVGIGQISSEVPQNLSASRPQDRQFILSSKKLLLSDSGFYLCAWSVWGLRTVRNEQFFGPGTRLTVL.

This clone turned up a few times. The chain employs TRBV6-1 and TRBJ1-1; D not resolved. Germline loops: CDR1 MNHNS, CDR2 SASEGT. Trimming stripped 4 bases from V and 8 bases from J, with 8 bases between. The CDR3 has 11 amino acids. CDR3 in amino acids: CASSVKLEAFF. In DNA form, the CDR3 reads TGTGCCAGCAGTGTTAAACTAGAAGCTTTCTTT.

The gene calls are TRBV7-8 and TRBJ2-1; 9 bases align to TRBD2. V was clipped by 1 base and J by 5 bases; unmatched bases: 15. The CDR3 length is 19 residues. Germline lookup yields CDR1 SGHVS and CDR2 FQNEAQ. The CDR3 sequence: CASSLGNSFWREGDNEQFF. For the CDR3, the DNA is TGTGCCAGCAGCTTAGGAAACAGTTTTTGGCGGGAGGGAGACAATGAGCAGTTCTTC.

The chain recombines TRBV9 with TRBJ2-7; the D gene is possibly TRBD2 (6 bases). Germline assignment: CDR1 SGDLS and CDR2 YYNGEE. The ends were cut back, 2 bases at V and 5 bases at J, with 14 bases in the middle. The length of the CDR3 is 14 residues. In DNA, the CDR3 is TGTGCCAGCAGCGTGAATCCGGGACTCGACGAGCAGTACTTC. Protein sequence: CASSVNPGLDEQYF.